The T cell receptor beta chain under discussion was sequenced for a study of cytomegalovirus exposure and HLA in healthy donors. This clone showed up just once. Antigen: not known. General study results and limits: A likely sequencing artifact accounted for one observed cluster of highly shared sequence variants.

It was with 60 Vbeta and 13 Jbeta primers that the PCR ran. Profiling relied on immunoSEQ multiplex PCR, and the TCRdb table lists in-frame clones only, not all of them. The repertoire includes about 150,000 clones, approximately 81% of them detected once, and over 1.1% sits in the top ten. The CDR3 extends over 15 amino acids. The germline V gene encodes CDR1 LNHDA and CDR2 SQIVND (reference sequence). V lost 5 bases to trimming and J lost 0 bases; unmatched junction nucleotides: 6. Sequenced material: PBMCs. The TCR sequence derives from a man aged 18 to 29 in good health and CMV-seronegative. The J gene is TRBJ2-7, the V gene TRBV19, with 8 bases aligning to TRBD2. The CDR3 DNA sequence: TGTGCCAGTAGTCTCCGGGGGGGTAACTCCTACGAGCAGTACTTC. Translating it yields CASSLRGGNSYEQYF.